A single sample gave rise to the 25 T cell receptor beta chains below, sequenced in a study of blood T cell repertoires in COVID-19. Profiling relied on immunoSEQ multiplex PCR, and the TCRdb table lists in-frame clones only, not all of them. The sample yields 150,000 or so clones, 82% seen once. The sequencing sample was made of peripheral blood. The receptors were sampled from a woman aged 70-85 years with acute or convalescent COVID-19.

This chain joins TRBV19 and TRBJ1-4; TRBD1 aligns across 9 bases. J lost 2 bases, V lost 5 bases, and 3 bases had no gene match. The CDR3 totals 15 residues. Germline loops: CDR1 LNHDA, CDR2 SQIVND (reference sequence). The CDR3 reads CASSPGQGTNEKLFF. The CDR3 nucleotides are TGTGCCAGTAGTCCAGGACAGGGGACTAATGAAAAACTGTTTTTT.

Only a few counts were recorded for this clone. The V call is TRBV5-6, the J call TRBJ1-5; D unclear. The CDR3 spans 18 residues. The germline CDR1 and CDR2 sequences are SGHDT and YYEEEE. Trimming cost V 0 bases and J 0 bases, with 16 bases left between them. CDR3 amino acids: CASSLGRGQIYSNQPQHF. The CDR3 region has the DNA TGTGCCAGCAGCTTGGGTCGCGGCCAGATTTATAGCAATCAGCCCCAGCATTTT.

The V and J genes are TRBV6-1 and TRBJ2-2; the D gene is possibly TRBD2 (6 bases). V lost 3 bases, J lost 7 bases, and 15 bases lay in between. The CDR3 loop spans 15 amino acids. CDR1 is MNHNS, CDR2 SASEGT, per germline. In DNA form, the CDR3 reads TGTGCCAGCAGTGATTTATCCAGGAGGGGCGGGGAGCTGTTTTTT. Translation gives CASSDLSRRGGELFF.

This chain uses TRBV2 with TRBJ1-2, with 11 nucleotides matching TRBD1. CDR3 length equals 15 residues. J gave up 8 bases and V 6 bases, and 11 bases lay outside the gene matches. The V gene's germline CDR1 is SNHLY and CDR2 FYNNEI. CDR3 nucleotides: TGTGCCAGCAGCGACGACCGGGACAGGGGGTCAGGCTACACCTTC. Amino acid sequence: CASSDDRDRGSGYTF.

The chain links TRBV28 to TRBJ1-6, with D perhaps matching TRBD1 (6 bases). Looked up from germline, CDR1 is MDHEN and CDR2 is SYDVKM. The CDR3 covers 15 residues. The V gene lost 2 bases and the J gene lost 9 bases, with 14 bases spanning the gap. CDR3 residues: CASSLGPGVGSPLHF. The CDR3 nucleotides read TGTGCCAGCAGTTTAGGTCCAGGGGTGGGTTCACCCCTCCACTTT.

The chain joins TRBV19 to TRBJ1-5; unclear D gene. From germline, CDR1 is LNHDA and CDR2 SQIVND (reference sequence). Trimming removed 4 bases at V and 9 bases at J, with 10 bases between. This CDR3 spans 12 amino acids. The CDR3, as DNA: TGTGCCAGTAGTACTCCTAGCGGGCCCCAGCATTTT. Residues: CASSTPSGPQHF.

The genes are TRBV19 and TRBJ1-2; D perhaps matches TRBD1 (6 bases). Between the trimmed V and J ends, which lost 6 bases and 6 bases, there was a span of 8 bases. CDR3 length: 11 residues. CDR1 is LNHDA and CDR2 is SQIVND in the germline V gene (reference sequence). CDR3 loop: CASRGADGYTF. The DNA of the CDR3 is TGTGCCAGTAGGGGGGCGGATGGCTACACCTTC.

There are a few counts of this clone. The CDR3 spells CATSRDSGTGGYQPQHF. The CDR3, as DNA: TGTGCCACCAGCAGAGATTCGGGGACAGGGGGCTATCAGCCCCAGCATTTT. The V gene is TRBV15, the J gene TRBJ1-5, with 12 bases matching TRBD1. This CDR3 region has 17 residues. Trimming cost V 0 bases and J 5 bases; bases outside gene matches: 5. Per germline, CDR1 LNHNV and CDR2 YYDKDF (reference sequence).

The chain links TRBV5-1 to TRBJ1-6; D gene unclear. V was pared by 0 bases and J by 5 bases, with 12 bases between. Per germline, CDR1 SGHRS and CDR2 YFSETQ. CDR3 length equals 16 residues. This CDR3 is CASSLDSYPDNSPLHF. In DNA form, the CDR3 reads TGCGCCAGCAGCTTGGACAGCTACCCGGATAATTCACCCCTCCACTTT.

J is TRBJ1-2 and V is TRBV6-5, with a possible D match to TRBD1 (6 bases). The CDR3 has 16 residues. The V end lost 4 bases, the J end lost 5 bases, and 20 bases lay between the germline ends. The germline CDR1 and CDR2 sequences are MNHEY and SVGAGI. CDR3 loop: CASSFVGNGGQYGYTF. The CDR3 DNA reads as TGTGCCAGCAGTTTCGTGGGCAACGGGGGGCAATATGGCTACACCTTC.

This chain uses TRBV6-6 with TRBJ1-1, with 8 bases aligning to TRBD1. Germline V lookup: CDR1 MNHNY, CDR2 SVGAGI (reference sequence). This CDR3 spans 15 amino acids. V lost 0 bases and J lost 5; bases outside the gene matches: 5. CDR3 in DNA: TGTGCCAGCAGTTACTCCCAGGGGGCTTGGACTGAAGCTTTCTTT. Protein sequence: CASSYSQGAWTEAFF.

CDR3 nucleotide sequence: TGTGCCAGCAGCGCGCGACAGGGGAGCACAGATACGCAGTATTTT. Translated, it gives CASSARQGSTDTQYF. V is TRBV9 and J is TRBJ2-3; 8 bases match TRBD1. This CDR3 spans 15 amino acids. J gave up 0 bases and V 3 bases, and 3 bases lay outside the gene matches. Germline V gene lookup returns CDR1 SGDLS and CDR2 YYNGEE.

V usage is TRBV5-8 and J usage is TRBJ1-6; D ambiguous. From germline, CDR1 is SGHTS and CDR2 YDEGEE. The germline V and J ends were trimmed by 4 bases and 5 bases, with 10 bases remaining between them. This CDR3 has 14 residues. The CDR3 here is CASSHSYHNSPLHF. CDR3 DNA: TGTGCCAGCAGCCACTCCTATCATAATTCACCCCTCCACTTT.

V is TRBV7-2 and J is TRBJ2-3; 7 bases are shared with TRBD2. The CDR3 is 15 amino acids. Germline V gene data show CDR1 as SGHTA and CDR2 as FQGNSA. The junction had 3 bases not matched to a gene; V was cut back by 1 base and J by 2 bases. The CDR3: CASSLVGTTTDTQYF. The CDR3 DNA reads TGTGCCAGCAGCTTAGTTGGGACTACCACAGATACGCAGTATTTT.

V and J are TRBV4-1 and TRBJ1-1; D ambiguous. V gave up 1 base and J gave up 6 bases, with 15 bases separating them. The CDR3 covers 15 residues. Germline CDR1 MGHRA, CDR2 YSYEKL. The CDR3 sequence: CASSQGLTRASEAFF. The CDR3 region has the DNA TGCGCCAGCAGCCAAGGGTTGACGAGGGCTTCTGAAGCTTTCTTT.

The chain carries TRBV28 and TRBJ1-1, with TRBD1 identical over 7 bases. This CDR3 is 15 amino acids long. Unmatched junction bases numbered 7, after V lost 5 bases and J lost 1 base. CDR1 and CDR2 from the germline V gene are MDHEN and SYDVKM. DNA for the CDR3: TGTGCCAGCAGTGATGCCGGGACAGCGAACACTGAAGCTTTCTTT. As protein: CASSDAGTANTEAFF. The whole variable domain, remainder taken from reference TRBV28 and TRBJ1-1, is DVKVTQSSRYLVKRTGEKVFLECVQDMDHENMFWYRQDPGLGLRLIYFSYDVKMKEKGDIPEGYSVSREKKERFSLILESASTNQTSMYLCASSDAGTANTEAFFGQGTRLTVV.

The chain is built from TRBV2 and TRBJ1-1; 7 bases are a match to TRBD1. The germline V gene has CDR1 SNHLY and CDR2 FYNNEI. V lost 6 bases and J lost 4; bases outside the gene matches: 5. The CDR3 is 13 residues long. CDR3 protein: CASRRGPSTEAFF. The DNA of the CDR3 is TGTGCCAGCAGGAGGGGGCCCAGCACTGAAGCTTTCTTT.

J is TRBJ2-3 and V is TRBV7-8, with TRBD2 as a possible D gene (6 bases). This CDR3 has 11 residues. The V end lost 6 bases, the J end lost 10 bases, and 11 bases lay between the germline ends. Germline lookup yields CDR1 SGHVS and CDR2 FQNEAQ. Here the CDR3 reads CASRSGTPQYF. The CDR3 nucleotides are TGTGCCAGCAGAAGTGGGACTCCGCAGTATTTT.

This chain connects TRBV28 to TRBJ1-1; no reliable D call. This CDR3 contains 13 residues. V was pared by 4 bases and J by 7 bases, with 13 bases between. The V gene's germline CDR1 is MDHEN and CDR2 SYDVKM. The CDR3: CASSSPGTGEAFF. The CDR3, as DNA: TGTGCCAGCAGTTCCCCGGGTACGGGTGAAGCTTTCTTT.

J is TRBJ2-5 and V is TRBV25-1; no reliable D call. Trimming shortened V by 4 bases and J by 2 bases, and 8 bases separated the two germline ends. Germline V gives CDR1 MGHDK, CDR2 SYGVNS. The CDR3 length is 13 residues. The CDR3 nucleotides are TGTGCCAGCAGTGGGCAGAATCAAGAGACCCAGTACTTC. This codes for CASSGQNQETQYF.

The CDR3, as DNA: TGTGCCAGCAGCTCCGGACTAGCGGAAACAGATACGCAGTATTTT. Residues: CASSSGLAETDTQYF. V is TRBV5-4 and J is TRBJ2-3, with 10 bases lining up with TRBD2. The ends lost 3 bases at V and 3 bases at J; junction bases unmatched: 4. CDR3 length: 15 residues. CDR1 and CDR2 (germline): SGHNT, YYREEE (reference sequence).

V is TRBV19 and J is TRBJ2-2, with TRBD2 matching over 14 bases. Looked up from germline, CDR1 is LNHDA and CDR2 is SQIVND (reference sequence). The length of the CDR3 is 19 residues. Germline trimming cut 6 bases from V and 2 bases from J; bases unmatched to any gene: 11. This CDR3 is CASRGLAGAISLNTGELFF. The DNA for the CDR3 is TGTGCCAGTAGGGGACTAGCGGGAGCAATTTCTCTTAACACCGGGGAGCTGTTTTTT.

V usage is TRBV5-6 and J usage is TRBJ1-2; possible D gene TRBD1, 5 bases. Trimming stripped 10 bases from V and 8 bases from J, with 15 bases between. The CDR3 contains 11 residues. Per germline, CDR1 SGHDT and CDR2 YYEEEE. CDR3 sequence: CAPRGVRGYTF. CDR3 nucleotide sequence: TGTGCCCCCCGGGGGGTAAGGGGCTACACCTTC.

This clone turned up a few times. This rearrangement joins TRBV30 to TRBJ1-4, with TRBD1 as a possible D gene (5 bases). V shed 1 base and J shed 2 bases, with 11 bases lying between them. The CDR3 runs to 15 residues. The germline gives CDR1 GTSNPN, CDR2 SVGIG (reference sequence). Written as DNA, the CDR3 is TGTGCCTGGAGTGACCGGACAACCACTAATGAAAAACTGTTTTTT. The encoded protein is CAWSDRTTTNEKLFF.

The V call is TRBV11-3, the J call TRBJ2-1; no reliable D call. V dropped 1 base and J dropped 4 bases, with 8 bases sitting between them. There are 14 residues in the CDR3. CDR1 is SGHNT and CDR2 is YENEEA in the germline V gene. Here the CDR3 reads CASSLGGAYNEQFF. For the CDR3, the DNA is TGTGCCAGCAGCTTAGGCGGAGCGTACAATGAGCAGTTCTTC.